This T cell receptor beta chain was identified in a study of T cells expressing NK-cell markers. Study overall: The study drew TCR beta repertoires from sorted CD3+CD56+NKG2C+, CD3+CD56+NKG2C- and CD3+CD56-NKG2C+ T cells.

Reanalyzing the 5' RACE reads, TCRdb keeps one entry per CDR3 protein, without DNA. The sample features approximately 380,000 distinct CDR3 sequences, with around 5.2% in its top ten. The CDR3 loop spans 14 amino acids. Germline-derived CDR1 and CDR2 are MDHEN and SYDVKM. The genes are TRBV28 and TRBJ2-3. Sequencing input: blood T cells: a sorted CD56 or NKG2C T cell subset, CD4+ or CD8+ T cells, or bulk PBMC T cells (not recorded which). This clonotype was obtained from a man aged 18-69 years in good health. CDR3 protein: CASSFRYRRDTQYF. Full variable domain (outside the CDR3, taken from reference TRBV28 and TRBJ2-3): DVKVTQSSRYLVKRTGEKVFLECVQDMDHENMFWYRQDPGLGLRLIYFSYDVKMKEKGDIPEGYSVSREKKERFSLILESASTNQTSMYLCASSFRYRRDTQYFGPGTRLTVL.